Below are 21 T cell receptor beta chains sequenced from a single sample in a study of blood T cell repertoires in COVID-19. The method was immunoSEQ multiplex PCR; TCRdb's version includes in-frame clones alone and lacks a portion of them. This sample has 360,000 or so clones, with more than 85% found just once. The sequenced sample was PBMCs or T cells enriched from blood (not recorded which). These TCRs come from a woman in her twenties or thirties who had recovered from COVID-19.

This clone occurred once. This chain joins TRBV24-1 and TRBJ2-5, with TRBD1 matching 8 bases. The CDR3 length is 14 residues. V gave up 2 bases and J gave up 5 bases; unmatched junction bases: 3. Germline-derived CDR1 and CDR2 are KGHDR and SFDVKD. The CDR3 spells CATSDSRTGETQYF. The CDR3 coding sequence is TGTGCCACCAGTGATTCCCGGACAGGGGAGACCCAGTACTTC.

Here the CDR3 DNA reads TGTGCCAGTAGTCGGGACAGGGCGAATGAAAAACTGTTTTTT. Amino acids: CASSRDRANEKLFF. The rearrangement links TRBV19 to TRBJ1-4; 9 bases fit TRBD1. CDR1 and CDR2 from the germline V gene are LNHDA and SQIVND (reference sequence). The CDR3 runs to 14 residues. J was trimmed by 5 bases and V by 5 bases; bases with no gene match: 3.

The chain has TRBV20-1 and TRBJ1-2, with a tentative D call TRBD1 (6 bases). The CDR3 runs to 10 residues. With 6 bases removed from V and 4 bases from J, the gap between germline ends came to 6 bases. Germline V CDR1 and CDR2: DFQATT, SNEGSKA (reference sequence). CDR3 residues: CSADSYGYTF. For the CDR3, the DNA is TGCAGTGCGGACAGCTATGGCTACACCTTC.

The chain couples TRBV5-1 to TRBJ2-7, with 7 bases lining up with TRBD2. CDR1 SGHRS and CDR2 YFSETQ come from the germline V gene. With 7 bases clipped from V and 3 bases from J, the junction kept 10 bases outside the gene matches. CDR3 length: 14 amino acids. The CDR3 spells CASAWREGFYEQYF. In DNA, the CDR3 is TGCGCCAGCGCGTGGAGGGAGGGTTTCTACGAGCAGTACTTC.

The CDR3 DNA sequence: TGTGCCAGCACCCTTAGGGGGGGTAGCCCTGAAGCTTTCTTT. This gives the protein CASTLRGGSPEAFF. The chain has TRBV3-1 (or the pseudogene TRBV3-2) and TRBJ1-1; D is perhaps TRBD1 (6 bases). CDR3 length: 14 residues. Germline values: CDR1 LGHDT, CDR2 YNNKEL (reference sequence). With 7 bases removed from V and 6 bases from J, the gap between germline ends came to 18 bases.

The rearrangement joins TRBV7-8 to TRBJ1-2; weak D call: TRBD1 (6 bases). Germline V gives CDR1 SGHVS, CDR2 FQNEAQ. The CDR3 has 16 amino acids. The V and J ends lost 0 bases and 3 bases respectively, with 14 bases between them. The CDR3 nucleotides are TGTGCCAGCAGCTTAGCGCGGGGAGGGGGAGACTATGGCTACACCTTC. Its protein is CASSLARGGGDYGYTF.

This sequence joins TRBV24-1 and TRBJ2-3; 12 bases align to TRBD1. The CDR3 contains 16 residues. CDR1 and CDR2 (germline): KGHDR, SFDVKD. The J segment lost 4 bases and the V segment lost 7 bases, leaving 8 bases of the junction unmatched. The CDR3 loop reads CATSASGTGGPDTQYF. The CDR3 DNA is TGTGCCACCAGCGCATCCGGGACAGGGGGCCCAGATACGCAGTATTTT.

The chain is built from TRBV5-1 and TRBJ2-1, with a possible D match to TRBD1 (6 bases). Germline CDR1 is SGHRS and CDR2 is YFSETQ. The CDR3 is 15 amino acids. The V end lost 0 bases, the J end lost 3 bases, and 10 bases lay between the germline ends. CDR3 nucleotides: TGCGCCAGCAGCTTGGAACAGGGTTTCTACAATGAGCAGTTCTTC. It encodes CASSLEQGFYNEQFF.

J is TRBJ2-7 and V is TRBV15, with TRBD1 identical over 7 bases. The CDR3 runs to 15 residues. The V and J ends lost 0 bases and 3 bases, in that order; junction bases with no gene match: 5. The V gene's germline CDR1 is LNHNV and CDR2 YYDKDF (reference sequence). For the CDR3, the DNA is TGTGCCACCAGCAGAGAGAGGGGACAGAACTACGAGCAGTACTTC. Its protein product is CATSRERGQNYEQYF.

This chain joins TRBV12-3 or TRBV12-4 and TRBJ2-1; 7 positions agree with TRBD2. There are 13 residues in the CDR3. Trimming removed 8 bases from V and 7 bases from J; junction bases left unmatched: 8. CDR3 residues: CASRLAVKNEQFF. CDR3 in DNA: TGTGCCAGCCGGCTAGCGGTAAAAAATGAGCAGTTCTTC.

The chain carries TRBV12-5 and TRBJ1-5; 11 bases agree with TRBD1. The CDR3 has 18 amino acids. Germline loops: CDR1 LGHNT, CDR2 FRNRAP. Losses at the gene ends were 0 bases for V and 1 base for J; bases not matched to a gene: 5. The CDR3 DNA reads TGTGCTAGTGGTTTGGTTTCCTGGACAGGGGGCAGCAATCAGCCCCAGCATTTT. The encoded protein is CASGLVSWTGGSNQPQHF.

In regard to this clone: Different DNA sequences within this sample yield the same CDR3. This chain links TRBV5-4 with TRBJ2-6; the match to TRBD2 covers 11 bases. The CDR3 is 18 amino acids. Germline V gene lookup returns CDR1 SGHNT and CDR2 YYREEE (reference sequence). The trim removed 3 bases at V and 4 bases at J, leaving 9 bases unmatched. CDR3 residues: CASSYLDSGRGGANVLTF. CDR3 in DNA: TGTGCCAGCAGCTACTTGGATAGCGGGAGGGGGGGGGCCAACGTCCTGACTTTC.

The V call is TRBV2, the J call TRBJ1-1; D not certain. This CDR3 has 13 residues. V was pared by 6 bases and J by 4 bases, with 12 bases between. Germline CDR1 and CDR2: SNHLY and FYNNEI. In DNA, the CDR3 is TGTGCCAGCAGGCCCCGGGAGAGCACTGAAGCTTTCTTT. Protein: CASRPRESTEAFF. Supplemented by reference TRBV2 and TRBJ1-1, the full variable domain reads EPEVTQTPSHQVTQMGQEVILRCVPISNHLYFYWYRQILGQKVEFLVSFYNNEISEKSEIFDDQFSVERPDGSNFTLKIRSTKLEDSAMYFCASRPRESTEAFFGQGTRLTVV.

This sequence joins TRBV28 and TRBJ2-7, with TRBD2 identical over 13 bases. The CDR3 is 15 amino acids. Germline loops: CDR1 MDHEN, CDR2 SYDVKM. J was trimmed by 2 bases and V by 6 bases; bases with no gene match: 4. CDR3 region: CASSQGTSGTYEQYF. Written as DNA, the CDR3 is TGTGCCAGCAGCCAAGGGACTAGCGGGACCTACGAGCAGTACTTC.

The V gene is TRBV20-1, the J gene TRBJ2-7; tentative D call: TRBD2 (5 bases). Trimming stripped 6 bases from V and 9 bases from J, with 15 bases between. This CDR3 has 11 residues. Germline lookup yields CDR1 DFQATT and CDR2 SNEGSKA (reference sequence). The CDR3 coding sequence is TGCAGTGCCCCTGAGGGTGGGCGGCAGTACTTC. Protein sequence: CSAPEGGRQYF.

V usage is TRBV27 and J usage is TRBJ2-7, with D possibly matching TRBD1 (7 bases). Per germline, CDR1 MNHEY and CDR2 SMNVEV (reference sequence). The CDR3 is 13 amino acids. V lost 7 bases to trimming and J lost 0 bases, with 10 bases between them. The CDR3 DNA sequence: TGTGCCAGCAAGGAGGGGGCCTCCTACGAGCAGTACTTC. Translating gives CASKEGASYEQYF.

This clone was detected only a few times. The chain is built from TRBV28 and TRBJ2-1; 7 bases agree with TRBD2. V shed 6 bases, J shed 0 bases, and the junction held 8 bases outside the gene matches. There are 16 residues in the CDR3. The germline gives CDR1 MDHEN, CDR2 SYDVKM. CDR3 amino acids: CASSRIGLGSYNEQFF. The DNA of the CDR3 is TGTGCCAGCAGCCGAATTGGACTAGGCTCCTACAATGAGCAGTTCTTC.

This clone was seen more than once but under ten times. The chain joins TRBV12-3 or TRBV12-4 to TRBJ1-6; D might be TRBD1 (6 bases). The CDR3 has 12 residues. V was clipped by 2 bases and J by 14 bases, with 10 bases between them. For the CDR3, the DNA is TGTGCCAGCAGTTTAATTCAGGGGTCCCTCCACTTT. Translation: CASSLIQGSLHF.

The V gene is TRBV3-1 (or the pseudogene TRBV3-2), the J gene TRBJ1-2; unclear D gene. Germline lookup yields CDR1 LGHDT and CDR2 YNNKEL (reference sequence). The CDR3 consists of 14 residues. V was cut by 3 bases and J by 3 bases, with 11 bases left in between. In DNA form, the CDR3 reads TGTGCCAGCAGCCAGACAAACGCTGACTATGGCTACACCTTC. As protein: CASSQTNADYGYTF.

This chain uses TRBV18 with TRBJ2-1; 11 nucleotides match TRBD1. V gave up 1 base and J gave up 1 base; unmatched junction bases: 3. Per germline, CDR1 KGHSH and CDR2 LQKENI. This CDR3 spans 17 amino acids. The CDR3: CASSPLGDRGSYNEQFF. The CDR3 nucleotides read TGTGCCAGCTCACCACTCGGGGACAGGGGGTCCTACAATGAGCAGTTCTTC.

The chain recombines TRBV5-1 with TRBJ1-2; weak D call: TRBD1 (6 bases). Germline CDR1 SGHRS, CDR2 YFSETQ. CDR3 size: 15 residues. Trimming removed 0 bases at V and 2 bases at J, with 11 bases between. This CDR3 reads CASSLETGRNYGYTF. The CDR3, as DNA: TGCGCCAGCAGCTTGGAGACAGGACGGAACTATGGCTACACCTTC.